The TCR beta chain under discussion was sequenced for a study of T cell changes during pregnancy in multiple sclerosis. Trimming took off 2 bases at V and 3 bases at J, with 17 bases between the two ends. CDR1 GTSNPN and CDR2 SVGIG come from the germline V gene (reference sequence). This CDR3 has 16 residues. Clones were sequenced by immunoSEQ multiplex PCR, and TCRdb holds only the in-frame ones, with some missing. The sample carries approximately 45,000 clones, about nine tenths recorded once. The V gene is TRBV30, the J gene TRBJ2-1; D is perhaps TRBD2 (6 bases). Sequenced material: CD4+ T cells from peripheral blood mononuclear cells, taken in the first trimester of pregnancy. The TCR comes from a female donor with multiple sclerosis, enrolled in a pregnancy study. CDR3 sequence: CAWSQGGSGFYNEQFF. CDR3 nucleotide sequence: TGTGCCTGGAGTCAGGGAGGTAGCGGTTTCTACAATGAGCAGTTCTTC. Variable domain in full (rest from reference TRBV30 and TRBJ2-1): SQTIHQWPATLVQPVGSPLSLECTVEGTSNPNLYWYRQAAGRGLQLLFYSVGIGQISSEVPQNLSASRPQDRQFILSSKKLLLSDSGFYLCAWSQGGSGFYNEQFFGPGTRLTVL.